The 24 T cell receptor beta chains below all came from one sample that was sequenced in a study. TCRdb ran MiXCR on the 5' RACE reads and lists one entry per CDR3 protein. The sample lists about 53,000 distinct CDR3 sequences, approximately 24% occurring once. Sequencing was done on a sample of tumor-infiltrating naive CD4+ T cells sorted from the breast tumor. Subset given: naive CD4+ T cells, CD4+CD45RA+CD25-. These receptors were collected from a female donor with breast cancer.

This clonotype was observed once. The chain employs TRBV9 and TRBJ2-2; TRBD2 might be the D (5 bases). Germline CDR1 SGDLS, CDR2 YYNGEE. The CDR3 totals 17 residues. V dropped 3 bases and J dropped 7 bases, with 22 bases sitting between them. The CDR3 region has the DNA TGTGCCAGCAGCGCCGGTGCCGGAGGAACCTACATCGGGGAGCTGTTTTTT. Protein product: CASSAGAGGTYIGELFF.

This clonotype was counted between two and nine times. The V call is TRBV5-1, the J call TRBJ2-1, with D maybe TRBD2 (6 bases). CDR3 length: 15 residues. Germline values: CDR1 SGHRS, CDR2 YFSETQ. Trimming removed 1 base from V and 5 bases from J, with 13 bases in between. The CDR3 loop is CASSLTASVNNEQFF. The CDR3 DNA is TGCGCCAGCAGCTTGACGGCTAGCGTTAACAATGAGCAGTTCTTC. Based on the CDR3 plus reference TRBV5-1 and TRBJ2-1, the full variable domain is KAGVTQTPRYLIKTRGQQVTLSCSPISGHRSVSWYQQTPGQGLQFLFEYFSETQRNKGNFPGRFSGRQFSNSRSEMNVSTLELGDSALYLCASSLTASVNNEQFFGPGTRLTVL.

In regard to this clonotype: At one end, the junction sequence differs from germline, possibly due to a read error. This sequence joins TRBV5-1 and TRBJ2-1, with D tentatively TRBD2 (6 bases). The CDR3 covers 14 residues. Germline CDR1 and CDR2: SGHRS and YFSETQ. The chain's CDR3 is CASSFGGTYNEQCF. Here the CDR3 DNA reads TGCGCCAGCAGCTTCGGGGGAACCTACAATGAGCAGTGCTTC.

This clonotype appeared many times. CDR3 DNA: TGCGCCAGCAGCCAAGATACCCCCAGCGACTCGGGGAATCAGCCCCAGCATTTT. This encodes CASSQDTPSDSGNQPQHF. V is TRBV4-3 and J is TRBJ1-5, with unresolved D. This CDR3 region has 18 residues. Between the trimmed V and J ends, which lost 0 bases and 4 bases, there was a span of 19 bases. Germline V gene lookup returns CDR1 LGHNA and CDR2 YSLEER.

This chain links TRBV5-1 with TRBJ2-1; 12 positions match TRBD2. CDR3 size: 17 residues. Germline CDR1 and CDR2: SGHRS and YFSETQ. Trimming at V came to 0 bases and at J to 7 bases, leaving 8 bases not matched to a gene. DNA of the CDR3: TGCGCCAGCAGCTTGGTGGCTAGCGGGAGGGCCGGTAATGAGCAGTTCTTC. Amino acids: CASSLVASGRAGNEQFF.

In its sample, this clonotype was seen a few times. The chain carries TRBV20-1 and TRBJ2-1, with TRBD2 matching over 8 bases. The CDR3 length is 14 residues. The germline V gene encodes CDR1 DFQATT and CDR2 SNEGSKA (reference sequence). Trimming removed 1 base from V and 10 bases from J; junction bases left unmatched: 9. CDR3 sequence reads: CSARGQRERREQFF. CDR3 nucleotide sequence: TGCAGTGCTAGAGGGCAGCGGGAGCGAAGGGAGCAGTTCTTC.

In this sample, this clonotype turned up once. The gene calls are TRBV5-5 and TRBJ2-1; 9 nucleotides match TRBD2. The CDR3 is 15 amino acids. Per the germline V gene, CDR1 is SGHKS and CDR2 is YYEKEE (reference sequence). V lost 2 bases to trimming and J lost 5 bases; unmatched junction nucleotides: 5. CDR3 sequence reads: CASSFRLADDNEQFF. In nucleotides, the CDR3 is TGTGCCAGCAGCTTTAGACTAGCGGACGACAATGAGCAGTTCTTC.

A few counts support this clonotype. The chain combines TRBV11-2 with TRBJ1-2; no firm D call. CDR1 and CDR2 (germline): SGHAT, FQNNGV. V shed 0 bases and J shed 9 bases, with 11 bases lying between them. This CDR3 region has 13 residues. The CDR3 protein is CASSLDLGTSYTF. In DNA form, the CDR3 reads TGTGCCAGCAGCTTAGATCTGGGCACCAGCTACACCTTC.

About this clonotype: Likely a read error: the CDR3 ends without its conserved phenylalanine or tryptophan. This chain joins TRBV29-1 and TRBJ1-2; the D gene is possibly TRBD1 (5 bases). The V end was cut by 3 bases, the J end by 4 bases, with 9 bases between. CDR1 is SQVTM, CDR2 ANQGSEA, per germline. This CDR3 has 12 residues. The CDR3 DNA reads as TGCAGCGTTGAGGGGGGGAGCTATGGCTACACCTCC. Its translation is CSVEGGSYGYTS.

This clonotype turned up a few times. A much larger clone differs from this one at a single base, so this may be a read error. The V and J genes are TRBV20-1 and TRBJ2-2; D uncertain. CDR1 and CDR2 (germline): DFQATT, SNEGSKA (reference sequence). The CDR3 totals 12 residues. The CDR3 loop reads CGAREGGGELFF. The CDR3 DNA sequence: TGCGGTGCTAGAGAAGGTGGCGGGGAGCTGTTTTTT.

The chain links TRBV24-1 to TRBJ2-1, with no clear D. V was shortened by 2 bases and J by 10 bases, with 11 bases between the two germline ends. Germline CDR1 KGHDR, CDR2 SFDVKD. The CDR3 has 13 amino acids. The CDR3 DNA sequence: TGTGCCACCAGTGATTCGACCCTTAGCGAGCAGTTCTTC. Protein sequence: CATSDSTLSEQFF.

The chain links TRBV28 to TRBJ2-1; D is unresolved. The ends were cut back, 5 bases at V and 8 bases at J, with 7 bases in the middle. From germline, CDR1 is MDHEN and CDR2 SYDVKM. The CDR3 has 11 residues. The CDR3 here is CASSVRDEQFF. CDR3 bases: TGTGCCAGCAGTGTTAGGGATGAGCAGTTCTTC.

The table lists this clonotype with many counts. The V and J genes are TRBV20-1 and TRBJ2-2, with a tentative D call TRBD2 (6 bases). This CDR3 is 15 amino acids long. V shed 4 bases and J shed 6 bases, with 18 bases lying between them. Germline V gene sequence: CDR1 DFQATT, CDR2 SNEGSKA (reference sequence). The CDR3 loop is CSATPLALGPGELFF. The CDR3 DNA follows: TGCAGTGCTACCCCTCTAGCGCTGGGCCCCGGGGAGCTGTTTTTT.

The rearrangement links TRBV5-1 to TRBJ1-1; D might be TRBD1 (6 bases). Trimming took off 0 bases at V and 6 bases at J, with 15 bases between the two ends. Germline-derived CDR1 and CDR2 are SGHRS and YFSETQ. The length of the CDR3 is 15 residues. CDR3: CASSLAGGGFAEAFF. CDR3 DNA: TGCGCCAGCAGCTTGGCCGGAGGGGGGTTTGCTGAAGCTTTCTTT.

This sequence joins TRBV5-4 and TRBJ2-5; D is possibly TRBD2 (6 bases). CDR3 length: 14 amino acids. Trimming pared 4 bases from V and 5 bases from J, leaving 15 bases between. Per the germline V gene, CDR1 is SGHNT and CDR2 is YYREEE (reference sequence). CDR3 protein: CASSPGDVFETQYF. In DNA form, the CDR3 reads TGTGCCAGCAGCCCGGGGGACGTATTTGAGACCCAGTACTTC. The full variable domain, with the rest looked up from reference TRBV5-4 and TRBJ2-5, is ETGVTQSPTHLIKTRGQQVTLRCSSQSGHNTVSWYQQALGQGPQFIFQYYREEENGRGNFPPRFSGLQFPNYSSELNVNALELDDSALYLCASSPGDVFETQYFGPGTRLLVL.

The CDR3 spells CSPQREFNEQYF. CDR3 DNA: TGCAGTCCCCAGCGGGAGTTCAACGAGCAGTACTTC. The rearrangement links TRBV20-1 to TRBJ2-7, with 8 bases matching TRBD2. The CDR3 has 12 residues. Germline trimming cut 8 bases from V and 5 bases from J; bases unmatched to any gene: 8. Germline V lookup: CDR1 DFQATT, CDR2 SNEGSKA (reference sequence).

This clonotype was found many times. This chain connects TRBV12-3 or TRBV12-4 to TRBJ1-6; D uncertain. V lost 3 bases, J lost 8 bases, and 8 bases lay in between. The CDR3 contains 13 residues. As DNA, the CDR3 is TGTGCCAGCAGTTTTTCCGAGGATTCACCCCTCCACTTT. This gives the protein CASSFSEDSPLHF.

CDR3 nucleotides: TGTGCCACCCGACAGGGGGATGAAAAACTGTTTTTT. It codes for CATRQGDEKLFF. The rearrangement joins TRBV27 to TRBJ1-4; 9 bases fit TRBD1. Trimming removed 10 bases from V and 6 bases from J; junction bases left unmatched: 3. CDR3 size: 12 residues. Germline V gene data show CDR1 as MNHEY and CDR2 as SMNVEV (reference sequence).

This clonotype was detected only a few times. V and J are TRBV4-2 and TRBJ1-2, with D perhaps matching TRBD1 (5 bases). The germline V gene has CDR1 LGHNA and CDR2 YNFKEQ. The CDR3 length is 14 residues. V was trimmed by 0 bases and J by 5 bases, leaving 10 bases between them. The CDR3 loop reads CASSQDRAQYGYTF. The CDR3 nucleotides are TGTGCCAGCAGCCAAGACAGGGCACAATATGGCTACACCTTC.

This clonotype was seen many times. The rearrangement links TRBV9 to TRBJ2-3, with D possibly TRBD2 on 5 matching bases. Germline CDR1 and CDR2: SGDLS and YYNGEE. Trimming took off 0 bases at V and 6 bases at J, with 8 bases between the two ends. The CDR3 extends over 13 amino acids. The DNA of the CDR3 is TGTGCCAGCAGCGTAGCGACGGGGGATACGCAGTATTTT. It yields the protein CASSVATGDTQYF.

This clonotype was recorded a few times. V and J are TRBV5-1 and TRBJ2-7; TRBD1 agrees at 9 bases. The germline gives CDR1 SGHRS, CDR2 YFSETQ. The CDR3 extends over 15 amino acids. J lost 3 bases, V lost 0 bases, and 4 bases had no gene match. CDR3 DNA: TGCGCCAGCAGCTTGGGAGGGACAGGGAGCTACGAGCAGTACTTC. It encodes CASSLGGTGSYEQYF.

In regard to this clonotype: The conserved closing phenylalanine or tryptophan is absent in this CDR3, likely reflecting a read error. DNA of the CDR3: TGCAGTGCTAGTGGGACAGATCGGAACACTGAAGCTTTCTAT. It encodes CSASGTDRNTEAFY. The chain has TRBV20-1 and TRBJ1-1, with TRBD1 matching over 7 bases. The CDR3 covers 14 residues. The ends lost 3 bases at V and 1 base at J; junction bases unmatched: 5. Germline V gene data show CDR1 as DFQATT and CDR2 as SNEGSKA (reference sequence).

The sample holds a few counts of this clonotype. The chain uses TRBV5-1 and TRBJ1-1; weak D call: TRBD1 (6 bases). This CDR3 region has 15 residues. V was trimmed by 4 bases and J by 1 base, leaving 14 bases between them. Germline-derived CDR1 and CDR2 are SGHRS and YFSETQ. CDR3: CASSTTGAGNTEAFF. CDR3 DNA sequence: TGCGCCAGCAGCACAACGGGGGCGGGGAACACTGAAGCTTTCTTT.

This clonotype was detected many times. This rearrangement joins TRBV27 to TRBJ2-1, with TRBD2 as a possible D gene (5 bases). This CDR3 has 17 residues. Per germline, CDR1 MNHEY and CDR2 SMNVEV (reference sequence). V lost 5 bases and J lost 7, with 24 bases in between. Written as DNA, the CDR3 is TGTGCCAGCAGTCCACCCACAACTAGGTGGTGGTTGAATGAGCAGTTCTTC. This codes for CASSPPTTRWWLNEQFF.